This TCR beta chain comes out of a study of T cell changes during pregnancy in multiple sclerosis. Profiling relied on immunoSEQ multiplex PCR, and the TCRdb table lists in-frame clones only, not all of them. The data contain some 28,000 clones, roughly 91% of them seen just once; the ten biggest clones take up 3% to 3.5%. CDR1 and CDR2 from the germline V gene are SGHNT and YYREEE (reference sequence). The CDR3 sequence is 14 residues long. Trimming shortened V by 4 bases and J by 2 bases, and 10 bases separated the two germline ends. The specimen was CD4+ T cells from peripheral blood mononuclear cells, collected in the first trimester of pregnancy. This TCR was sampled from a female donor in good health, enrolled as a control in a pregnancy study. V is TRBV5-4 and J is TRBJ2-1, with TRBD2 as a possible D gene (5 bases). The CDR3 loop is CASSSSGTYNEQFF. CDR3 in DNA: TGTGCCAGCAGCAGTTCCGGGACCTACAATGAGCAGTTCTTC.